This passage covers 16 T cell receptor beta chains from one sample sequenced in a study of blood T cells in healthy people across ages (dated by TCRdb to between 2015 and 2016). Libraries came from 5' RACE. TCRdb records Illumina HiSeq 2500 as the sequencer. A second about 7 to 12 cycle PCR used a sample-barcoded 5' primer and a J-beta primer mix. The raw public reads went through TCRdb reprocessing: fastp at Q25, MiXCR clone calling, in-frame beta chains kept. Each entry is one CDR3 protein sequence, shown with its most common DNA and genes. Here the sample has more than 1 million distinct CDR3 sequences; 40% to 50% occur a single time. Approximately 19% of the sample goes to the ten largest clones. The sample consisted of blood. Source of these receptors: a woman in her sixties in good health.

This clonotype appeared a few times. CDR3 protein: CSGKREGFYNEQFF. The CDR3 DNA reads TGCAGCGGCAAGCGGGAGGGATTTTACAATGAGCAGTTCTTC. This sequence joins TRBV29-1 and TRBJ2-1; TRBD2 aligns across 10 bases. The CDR3 is 14 residues long. Trimming removed 7 bases from V and 4 bases from J; junction bases left unmatched: 7. The germline CDR1 and CDR2 sequences are SQVTM and ANQGSEA.

Comment on this clonotype: Being one base from a much bigger clone, this may be a read error. This chain uses TRBV25-1 with TRBJ2-7; 7 nucleotides agree with TRBD1. CDR1 is MGHDK, CDR2 SYGVNS, per germline. With V trimmed by 4 bases and J by 7 bases, 13 bases remained unmatched. The CDR3 loop spans 15 amino acids. The CDR3: CASSGASGQEREQYF. The CDR3 DNA follows: TGTGCCAGCAGTGGAGCGAGCGGACAGGAAAGGGAGCAGTACTTC.

This chain uses TRBV6-6 with TRBJ2-5; no definite D call. The J call may be mistaken, given a closer DNA end match to TRBJ2-1. The CDR3 totals 11 residues. Germline CDR1 and CDR2: MNHNY and SVGAGI (reference sequence). The CDR3 spells CASRTKETQFF. The CDR3 bases are TGTGCCAGCAGAACCAAAGAGACCCAGTTCTTC.

The chain combines TRBV25-1 with TRBJ2-6; D may be TRBD1 or TRBD2 (5 bases each). The CDR3 consists of 14 residues. V lost 6 bases to trimming and J lost 3 bases, with 9 bases between them. The germline V gene encodes CDR1 MGHDK and CDR2 SYGVNS. The chain's CDR3 is CASSWGFGANVLTF. CDR3 in DNA: TGTGCCAGCAGCTGGGGGTTTGGGGCCAACGTCCTGACTTTC.

This clonotype occurred a few times. This chain joins TRBV5-6 and TRBJ2-5; D is possibly TRBD1 or TRBD2 (5 bases each). Germline V gives CDR1 SGHDT, CDR2 YYEEEE. Trimming shortened V by 1 base and J by 0 bases, and 16 bases separated the two germline ends. The CDR3 runs to 17 residues. CDR3 DNA: TGTGCCAGCAGCTTGTTTAGAATGGGACGGTACCAAGAGACCCAGTACTTC. Amino acid sequence: CASSLFRMGRYQETQYF.

The rearrangement joins TRBV6-5 to TRBJ2-1; D may be TRBD1 (6 bases). This CDR3 region has 14 residues. Trimming took off 5 bases at V and 6 bases at J, with 14 bases between the two ends. Looked up from germline, CDR1 is MNHEY and CDR2 is SVGAGI. The CDR3 here is CASSTTTGGNEQFF. The CDR3, as DNA: TGTGCCAGCAGTACGACGACAGGCGGCAATGAGCAGTTCTTC.

This chain connects TRBV5-6 to TRBJ1-2; D call uncertain. Germline loops: CDR1 SGHDT, CDR2 YYEEEE. The ends were cut back, 4 bases at V and 1 base at J, with 8 bases in the middle. The CDR3 spans 13 residues. CDR3 coding DNA: TGTGCCAGCAGCCCGGGGTATAACTATGGCTACACCTTC. It is translated as CASSPGYNYGYTF.

This rearrangement joins TRBV3-1 to TRBJ2-4; the match to TRBD2 covers 8 bases. The J call may be incorrect, as the DNA end agrees better with TRBJ2-7. CDR1 is LGHDT, CDR2 YNNKEL, per germline (reference sequence). The CDR3 sequence is 14 residues long. CDR3 sequence: CASSISGTHYEQYF. The CDR3 nucleotides are TGTGCCAGCAGCATTAGCGGGACCCACTACGAGCAGTACTTC.

In its sample, this clonotype was seen a few times. The chain recombines TRBV5-1 with TRBJ2-7; perhaps TRBD1 as D (5 bases). Germline V gene sequence: CDR1 SGHRS, CDR2 YFSETQ. The CDR3 consists of 17 residues. V gave up 0 bases and J gave up 5 bases, with 21 bases separating them. CDR3 loop: CASSLVQQGQGYDEQYF. The CDR3 DNA sequence: TGCGCCAGCAGCTTGGTTCAGCAAGGGCAGGGTTATGACGAGCAGTACTTC. The full variable domain, with the rest looked up from reference TRBV5-1 and TRBJ2-7, is KAGVTQTPRYLIKTRGQQVTLSCSPISGHRSVSWYQQTPGQGLQFLFEYFSETQRNKGNFPGRFSGRQFSNSRSEMNVSTLELGDSALYLCASSLVQQGQGYDEQYFGPGTRLTVT.

The V gene is TRBV2, the J gene TRBJ2-3, with 10 bases aligning to TRBD2. The CDR3 has 15 amino acids. Germline loops: CDR1 SNHLY, CDR2 FYNNEI. The J segment lost 4 bases and the V segment lost 7 bases, leaving 8 bases of the junction unmatched. The CDR3 DNA reads as TGTGCCAGCACTAAGAGCGGGAGGGAGGCAGATACGCAGTATTTT. Its translation is CASTKSGREADTQYF.

In this sample, this clonotype turned up a few times. The chain employs TRBV12-3 or TRBV12-4 and TRBJ2-4; possible D gene TRBD1, 5 bases. The end of the DNA aligns better with TRBJ2-7, so the J call may be wrong. CDR3 length: 13 amino acids. CDR3: CASARTPTYEQYF. The DNA for the CDR3 is TGTGCCAGCGCTCGGACACCTACCTACGAGCAGTACTTC.

This clonotype was seen more than once but under ten times. The chain couples TRBV2 to TRBJ2-7; TRBD1 aligns across 8 bases. The CDR3 sequence is 15 residues long. The V gene end was trimmed by 7 bases and the J gene end by 2 bases; junction bases not matched to a gene: 10. Germline CDR1 and CDR2: SNHLY and FYNNEI. This CDR3 reads CASTVSGTGPYEQYF. The CDR3 nucleotides are TGTGCCAGCACCGTATCCGGGACAGGTCCCTACGAGCAGTACTTC.

The chain employs TRBV27 and TRBJ1-5; perhaps TRBD1 as D (5 bases). Per germline, CDR1 MNHEY and CDR2 SMNVEV (reference sequence). There are 13 residues in the CDR3. V gave up 6 bases and J gave up 5 bases, with 11 bases separating them. The CDR3, as DNA: TGTGCCAGCAGCAAACAGGAAGATCAGCCCCAGCATTTT. Protein product: CASSKQEDQPQHF.

The rearrangement links TRBV2 to TRBJ1-1; D gene uncertain. The CDR3 spans 12 residues. Germline CDR1 is SNHLY and CDR2 is FYNNEI. V dropped 6 bases and J dropped 1 base, with 6 bases sitting between them. The CDR3 sequence is CASRPPNTEAFF. In DNA, the CDR3 is TGTGCCAGCAGGCCACCGAACACTGAAGCTTTCTTT.

This chain connects TRBV29-1 to TRBJ2-7; 8 bases map to TRBD1. The junction had 7 bases not matched to a gene; V was cut back by 2 bases and J by 4 bases. Germline loops: CDR1 SQVTM, CDR2 ANQGSEA. This CDR3 spans 14 amino acids. CDR3 DNA: TGCAGCGTTGAATCCCAGGGGGCTGTGTACGAGCAGTACTTC. It is translated as CSVESQGAVYEQYF.

This clonotype was seen at least ten times. The CDR3 DNA follows: TGTGCCAGCAGCACCCCTTTCAGCGGGCAGAACCAAGAGACCCAGTACTTC. It codes for CASSTPFSGQNQETQYF. The chain carries TRBV7-2 and TRBJ2-5, with D possibly TRBD2 on 6 matching bases. Trimming stripped 5 bases from V and 0 bases from J, with 19 bases between. Germline assignment: CDR1 SGHTA and CDR2 FQGNSA. The CDR3 sequence is 17 residues long. Full variable domain (remainder filled in from reference TRBV7-2 and TRBJ2-5): GAGVSQSPSNKVTEKGKDVELRCDPISGHTALYWYRQSLGQGLEFLIYFQGNSAPDKSGLPSDRFSAERTGGSVSTLTIQRTQQEDSAVYLCASSTPFSGQNQETQYFGPGTRLLVL.